These 11 T cell receptor beta chains were all obtained from the same sample, sequenced in a study of blood T cell repertoires in COVID-19. TCRdb keeps only in-frame clones here, not all; method: immunoSEQ multiplex PCR. The sample includes about 69,000 clones, more than 75% of them seen just once. Sequencing input: peripheral blood. The receptors stem from a human donor in a cohort sampled during active COVID-19.

The chain employs TRBV5-1 and TRBJ1-5; no clear D. This CDR3 is built from 15 residues. Per the germline V gene, CDR1 is SGHRS and CDR2 is YFSETQ. Trimming took 4 bases from V and 1 from J, leaving 12 bases between them. The CDR3 is CASSLNSGSNQPQHF. CDR3 sequence (DNA): TGCGCCAGCAGCCTCAACAGCGGAAGCAATCAGCCCCAGCATTTT.

This sequence joins TRBV10-3 and TRBJ2-1; D possibly corresponds to TRBD1 (6 bases). The germline CDR1 and CDR2 sequences are ENHRY and SYGVKD. The CDR3 sequence is 15 residues long. V was pared by 4 bases and J by 7 bases, with 17 bases between. CDR3 protein: CAISGFGGRGNEQFF. In nucleotides, the CDR3 is TGTGCCATCAGTGGATTTGGGGGCCGGGGAAATGAGCAGTTCTTC.

The V call is TRBV4-1, the J call TRBJ2-3; the D gene is possibly TRBD1 (6 bases). This CDR3 spans 14 amino acids. Between the trimmed V and J ends, which lost 4 bases and 3 bases, there was a span of 11 bases. Germline V gene data show CDR1 as MGHRA and CDR2 as YSYEKL. The CDR3 spells CASSPGQRTDTQYF. CDR3 nucleotide sequence: TGCGCCAGCAGCCCAGGACAGCGGACAGATACGCAGTATTTT.

The chain has TRBV6-5 and TRBJ1-5, with TRBD1 matching 10 bases. V trimming: 8 bases; J trimming: 6 bases; junction bases outside the gene matches: 10. Germline CDR1 and CDR2: MNHEY and SVGAGI. This CDR3 spans 15 amino acids. DNA of the CDR3: TGTGCCAGCTCGCCCGGACAGGGGGGTATTCAGCCCCAGCATTTT. Residues: CASSPGQGGIQPQHF.

Only one count was recorded for this clone. Here the CDR3 reads CASSFKGQGAYEQYF. CDR3 nucleotide sequence: TGTGCCAGCAGTTTTAAAGGACAGGGGGCTTACGAGCAGTACTTC. The V call is TRBV28, the J call TRBJ2-7; TRBD1 agrees at 11 bases. The V and J ends lost 3 bases and 4 bases, in that order; junction bases with no gene match: 5. The length of the CDR3 is 15 residues. Germline-derived CDR1 and CDR2 are MDHEN and SYDVKM.

This chain connects TRBV28 to TRBJ1-4; possible D gene TRBD1, 6 bases. V lost 4 bases and J 7 bases, leaving 19 bases between the germline ends. Germline-derived CDR1 and CDR2 are MDHEN and SYDVKM. The CDR3 extends over 16 amino acids. Here the CDR3 DNA reads TGTGCCAGCAGTTCAGCGCAGGGGATCATTGTTGAAAAACTGTTTTTT. Translated, it gives CASSSAQGIIVEKLFF.

The chain links TRBV7-8 to TRBJ2-7; no firm D call. This CDR3 contains 12 residues. V lost 5 bases, J lost 3 bases, and 8 bases lay in between. Germline V gene sequence: CDR1 SGHVS, CDR2 FQNEAQ. CDR3 protein: CASSPSVYEQYF. The CDR3 nucleotides are TGTGCCAGCAGCCCCAGTGTCTACGAGCAGTACTTC.

This clone has just a few counts. V usage is TRBV30 and J usage is TRBJ2-2, with D possibly matching TRBD1 (5 bases). V was clipped by 5 bases and J by 6 bases, with 16 bases between them. The CDR3 length is 14 residues. The germline gives CDR1 GTSNPN, CDR2 SVGIG (reference sequence). CDR3 DNA: TGTGCCTGGTTCGACCCGCAGGGTGCCGGGGAGCTGTTTTTT. Translating it yields CAWFDPQGAGELFF.

The gene calls are TRBV7-6 and TRBJ2-1; 10 positions match TRBD2. Germline CDR1 SGHVS, CDR2 FNYEAQ. With 1 base clipped from V and 5 bases from J, the junction kept 2 bases outside the gene matches. The CDR3 contains 15 residues. CDR3 sequence: CASSLGGLADNEQFF. The CDR3, as DNA: TGTGCCAGCAGCTTAGGAGGACTAGCGGACAATGAGCAGTTCTTC.

This chain joins TRBV25-1 and TRBJ2-7, with 8 bases aligning to TRBD1. Germline V gene data show CDR1 as MGHDK and CDR2 as SYGVNS. CDR3 length equals 13 residues. The J segment lost 4 bases and the V segment lost 6 bases, leaving 5 bases of the junction unmatched. The CDR3 DNA reads TGTGCCAGCAGGTGGGGGGACAGGTACGAGCAGTACTTC. This gives the protein CASRWGDRYEQYF.

The chain joins TRBV30 to TRBJ1-6; D may be TRBD1 (6 bases). The V gene's germline CDR1 is GTSNPN and CDR2 SVGIG (reference sequence). The CDR3 length is 15 residues. This chain's CDR3 is CARTSGGGSASPLHF. As DNA, the CDR3 is TGTGCTCGGACCTCCGGGGGGGGCTCTGCTTCACCCCTCCACTTT.